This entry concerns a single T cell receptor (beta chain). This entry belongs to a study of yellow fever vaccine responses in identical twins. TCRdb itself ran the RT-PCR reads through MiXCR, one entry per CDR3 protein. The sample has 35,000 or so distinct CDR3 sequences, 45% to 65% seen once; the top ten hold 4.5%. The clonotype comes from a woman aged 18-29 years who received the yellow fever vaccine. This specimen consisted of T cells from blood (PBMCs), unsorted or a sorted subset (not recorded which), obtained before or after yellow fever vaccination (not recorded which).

The CDR3 nucleotides read TGCAGCGTTGAAGTTACAGGGGGCACAGATACGCAGTATTTT. The encoded protein is CSVEVTGGTDTQYF. The chain has TRBV29-1 and TRBJ2-3, with 7 bases lining up with TRBD1. CDR3 size: 14 residues. Trimming removed 1 base from V and 1 base from J; junction bases left unmatched: 2. The germline CDR1 and CDR2 sequences are SQVTM and ANQGSEA.